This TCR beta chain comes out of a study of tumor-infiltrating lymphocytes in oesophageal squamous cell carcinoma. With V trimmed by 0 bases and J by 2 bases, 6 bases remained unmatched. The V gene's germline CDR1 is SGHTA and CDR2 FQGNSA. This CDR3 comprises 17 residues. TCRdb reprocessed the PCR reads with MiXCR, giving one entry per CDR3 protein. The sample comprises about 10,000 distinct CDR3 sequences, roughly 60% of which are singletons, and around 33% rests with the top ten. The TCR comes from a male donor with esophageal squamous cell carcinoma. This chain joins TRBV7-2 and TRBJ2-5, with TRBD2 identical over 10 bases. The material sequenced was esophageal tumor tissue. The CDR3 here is CASSLAWRLAGQETQYF. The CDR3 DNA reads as TGTGCCAGCAGCTTAGCGTGGAGACTAGCGGGTCAAGAGACCCAGTACTTC.